These 19 T cell receptor beta chains were sequenced from one sample in a study of metastatic and nonmetastatic thyroid tumors. MiXCR was used by TCRdb to re-call the PCR reads. This table holds approximately 21,000 clones, roughly 22% found once. Thyroid surgery took place with no prior treatment in any patient. Material: blood. The receptors shown here come from a female donor with papillary thyroid cancer or a benign thyroid nodule (not recorded which). Some clones in this sample may be carry-over from other donors' samples.

This clone was seen more than once but under ten times. The genes are TRBV7-8 and TRBJ2-7, with 11 bases identical to TRBD1. There are 14 residues in the CDR3. Germline V gene lookup returns CDR1 SGHVS and CDR2 FQNEAQ. V lost 1 base to trimming and J lost 6 bases; unmatched junction nucleotides: 2. The CDR3 here is CASSLGTGGREQYF. The CDR3 coding sequence is TGTGCCAGCAGCTTAGGGACAGGGGGCCGCGAGCAGTACTTC.

The chain combines TRBV6-1 with TRBJ1-6, with D unclear. The CDR3 spans 17 residues. The V gene lost 2 bases and the J gene lost 11 bases, with 22 bases spanning the gap. Germline V gene sequence: CDR1 MNHNS, CDR2 SASEGT. The CDR3 loop reads CASSEYGREAFWTPLHF. For the CDR3, the DNA is TGTGCCAGCAGTGAATACGGGAGGGAGGCGTTTTGGACACCCCTCCACTTT.

Ten or more counts support this clone. The chain couples TRBV28 to TRBJ1-3; TRBD1 is a possible D gene (6 bases). Trimming removed 6 bases at V and 4 bases at J, with 10 bases between. Germline V CDR1 and CDR2: MDHEN, SYDVKM. The CDR3 contains 13 residues. In nucleotides, the CDR3 is TGTGCCAGCAGGGGGGGGGCCGGAAACACCATATATTTT. Protein: CASRGGAGNTIYF.

This clone was detected ten times or more. The chain has TRBV20-1 and TRBJ2-1, with 7 bases lining up with TRBD2. With V trimmed by 4 bases and J by 5 bases, 11 bases remained unmatched. Germline loops: CDR1 DFQATT, CDR2 SNEGSKA (reference sequence). This CDR3 is built from 15 residues. The CDR3 here is CSATGREIRNNEQFF. As DNA, the CDR3 is TGCAGTGCTACCGGGCGGGAGATAAGGAACAATGAGCAGTTCTTC.

In DNA, the CDR3 is TGCGCCAGCAGGGGCGGGGTTGCATTAGGTGGCTACACCTTC. Its translation: CASRGGVALGGYTF. The chain couples TRBV10-2 to TRBJ1-2; D is ambiguous. Trimming took off 6 bases at V and 7 bases at J, with 18 bases between the two ends. Germline CDR1 reads WSHSY; CDR2 reads SAAADI. The CDR3 is 14 amino acids.

This clone was counted many times. V is TRBV28 and J is TRBJ2-5; 13 positions agree with TRBD2. The CDR3 is 19 residues long. Trimming took 4 bases from V and 1 from J; bases not matched to a gene: 12. Germline V gene sequence: CDR1 MDHEN, CDR2 SYDVKM. CDR3 nucleotide sequence: TGTGCCAGCAGTTCTCTCCCGGGACTAGCGGGAACGGGCCAAGAGACCCAGTACTTC. This gives the protein CASSSLPGLAGTGQETQYF.

This clone ranks as medium-sized. The rearrangement uses TRBV30 and TRBJ2-7, with D hard to call. The CDR3 consists of 11 residues. V was shortened by 0 bases and J by 6 bases, with 6 bases between the two germline ends. CDR1 and CDR2 from the germline V gene are GTSNPN and SVGIG (reference sequence). The CDR3 DNA reads as TGTGCCTGGAGTGTACTCGGCGAGCAGTACTTC. Protein sequence: CAWSVLGEQYF.

Within the sample, this clone is medium-sized. The genes are TRBV6-1 and TRBJ2-5, with TRBD2 matching 12 bases. Germline V CDR1 and CDR2: MNHNS, SASEGT. Germline trimming cut 7 bases from V and 5 bases from J; bases unmatched to any gene: 8. This CDR3 has 15 amino acids. The DNA for the CDR3 is TGTGCCAGCATGAATCTAGCGGGAGGGCCCGAGACCCAGTACTTC. Protein product: CASMNLAGGPETQYF.

There are a few counts of this clone. A clone one base away is much larger, so this may be a read error. The chain carries TRBV20-1 and TRBJ2-3; TRBD1 might be the D (6 bases). The CDR3 spans 14 residues. The V end lost 0 bases, the J end lost 2 bases, and 9 bases lay between the germline ends. The V gene's germline CDR1 is DFQATT and CDR2 SNEGSKA (reference sequence). In DNA form, the CDR3 reads TGCAGTGCTAGAGATGGGGACATCACAGATACGCAGTATTTT. Its protein is CSARDGDITDTQYF.

This clone was detected ten times or more. CDR3 amino acids: CASTEGFGELFF. As DNA, the CDR3 is TGTGCCAGCACTGAGGGGTTCGGGGAGCTGTTTTTT. The chain uses TRBV6-2 or TRBV6-3 and TRBJ2-2, with D possibly called TRBD1 or TRBD2 (5 bases each). V gave up 7 bases and J gave up 7 bases, with 10 bases separating them. Looked up from germline, CDR1 is MNHEY and CDR2 is SVGEGT. The CDR3 is made up of 12 amino acids.

This clone occurred many times. This chain links TRBV18 with TRBJ1-6, with 7 nucleotides matching TRBD1. V lost 0 bases and J lost 7; bases outside the gene matches: 9. The length of the CDR3 is 17 residues. Germline V gene lookup returns CDR1 KGHSH and CDR2 LQKENI. This CDR3 is CASSPPDRALENSPLHF. The DNA for the CDR3 is TGTGCCAGCTCACCACCCGACAGGGCGCTAGAAAATTCACCCCTCCACTTT.

At least ten counts were recorded for this clone. The V gene is TRBV20-1, the J gene TRBJ2-7, with 9 bases lining up with TRBD2. J was trimmed by 6 bases and V by 6 bases; bases with no gene match: 3. The CDR3 has 11 amino acids. Germline CDR1 DFQATT, CDR2 SNEGSKA (reference sequence). The CDR3 sequence: CSAAGGREQYF. The CDR3 DNA reads TGCAGTGCAGCGGGAGGTCGCGAGCAGTACTTC.

This clone was recorded at least ten times. A much larger clonotype is one base distant, so this may be a read error. CDR3 loop: CAISDGEETQYF. The CDR3 bases are TGTGCCATCTCGGACGGGGAAGAGACCCAGTACTTC. V is TRBV10-3 and J is TRBJ2-5; the D gene is possibly TRBD2 (5 bases). CDR1 and CDR2 (germline): ENHRY, SYGVKD. This CDR3 is 12 amino acids long. V was trimmed by 8 bases and J by 3 bases, leaving 10 bases between them.

This clone was seen ten or more times. This chain connects TRBV20-1 to TRBJ2-1, with TRBD1 as a possible D gene (6 bases). The CDR3 sequence is 16 residues long. Germline V CDR1 and CDR2: DFQATT, SNEGSKA (reference sequence). The V end lost 4 bases, the J end lost 4 bases, and 20 bases lay between the germline ends. Here the CDR3 reads CSATIPTGQTYNEQFF. The CDR3 bases are TGCAGTGCTACCATCCCGACAGGACAAACTTACAATGAGCAGTTCTTC.

This clone showed up many times. The chain combines TRBV6-4 with TRBJ2-3; 10 nucleotides agree with TRBD2. The CDR3 is made up of 17 amino acids. The V and J ends lost 0 bases and 4 bases, in that order; junction bases with no gene match: 7. From germline, CDR1 is MRHNA and CDR2 SNTAGT. CDR3 loop: CASSDSASGSGADTQYF. CDR3 DNA: TGTGCCAGCAGTGACTCGGCTAGCGGGAGCGGGGCAGATACGCAGTATTTT.

This clone came up many times. This chain connects TRBV19 to TRBJ2-6; a possible D gene is TRBD1 (6 bases). The V gene's germline CDR1 is LNHDA and CDR2 SQIVND (reference sequence). Trimming pared 5 bases from V and 3 bases from J, leaving 14 bases between. This CDR3 comprises 16 residues. The CDR3 sequence is CASSRSGAYGANVLTF. The CDR3 coding sequence is TGTGCCAGTAGTCGATCAGGGGCATATGGGGCCAACGTCCTGACTTTC. The whole variable domain, remainder taken from reference TRBV19 and TRBJ2-6, is DGGITQSPKYLFRKEGQNVTLSCEQNLNHDAMYWYRQDPGQGLRLIYYSQIVNDFQKGDIAEGYSVSREKKESFPLTVTSAQKNPTAFYLCASSRSGAYGANVLTFGAGSRLTVL.

The rearrangement joins TRBV27 to TRBJ2-7, with D perhaps given as TRBD1 or TRBD2 (6 bases each). This CDR3 contains 16 residues. Germline V gene data show CDR1 as MNHEY and CDR2 as SMNVEV (reference sequence). The ends were cut back, 2 bases at V and 2 bases at J, with 16 bases in the middle. The CDR3 DNA is TGTGCCAGCAGTTTACTTGCCCCAAGGGGGGCCTACGAGCAGTACTTC. It is translated as CASSLLAPRGAYEQYF.

This clone showed up just a few times. The chain is built from TRBV6-1 and TRBJ1-2; maybe TRBD1 (5 bases). CDR1 is MNHNS and CDR2 is SASEGT in the germline V gene. V was clipped by 4 bases and J by 1 base, with 16 bases between them. The CDR3 loop spans 16 amino acids. CDR3 nucleotides: TGTGCCAGCAGTGCCCCTTCGAGGAGGGGTAACTATGGCTACACCTTC. Translation: CASSAPSRRGNYGYTF.

The rearrangement links TRBV7-2 to TRBJ1-2, with D tentatively TRBD1 (5 bases). The CDR3 totals 15 residues. CDR1 is SGHTA, CDR2 FQGNSA, per germline. V was clipped by 2 bases and J by 3 bases, with 13 bases between them. CDR3 nucleotides: TGTGCCAGCAGCTTACCTGGGGCACGGTACTATGGCTACACCTTC. This encodes CASSLPGARYYGYTF.